This TCR beta chain was sequenced for a study of blood T cell repertoires in COVID-19. Cohort 3 donors were reported recovered after two negative PCRs, clearance, or symptom resolution. Some clones are missing from TCRdb's copy, which holds only in-frame ones; the method was immunoSEQ multiplex PCR. The repertoire has about 400,000 clones, 85% to 90% of them found once; the top ten carry approximately 9.3%. CDR1 MGHRA and CDR2 YSYEKL come from the germline V gene. The ends were cut back, 0 bases at V and 2 bases at J, with 11 bases in the middle. The CDR3 is made up of 16 amino acids. The chain is built from TRBV4-1 and TRBJ1-5, with D possibly TRBD1 on 6 matching bases. What was sequenced was PBMCs or T cells enriched from blood (not recorded which). The receptor was derived from a woman between 45 and 65 years old who had recovered from COVID-19. The CDR3: CASSQDWAGGNQPQHF. In nucleotides, the CDR3 is TGCGCCAGCAGCCAAGATTGGGCAGGGGGCAATCAGCCCCAGCATTTT.